Below, 32 T cell receptor beta chains from the same sample are listed, as sequenced in a study of blood T cell repertoires in COVID-19. Profiling relied on immunoSEQ multiplex PCR, and the TCRdb table lists in-frame clones only, not all of them. The sample consists of approximately 250,000 clones, around 87% of them appearing once. The sequencing input was peripheral blood. Source of these receptors: a woman aged 55 to 70 with COVID-19, enrolled during active disease.

The J gene is TRBJ2-1, the V gene TRBV5-1; the match to TRBD2 covers 14 bases. This CDR3 spans 18 amino acids. V trimming: 3 bases; J trimming: 2 bases; junction bases outside the gene matches: 7. Germline V gene sequence: CDR1 SGHRS, CDR2 YFSETQ. The CDR3: CASSSGLAGAGPYNEQFF. CDR3 nucleotide sequence: TGCGCCAGCAGCTCGGGACTAGCGGGAGCAGGGCCCTACAATGAGCAGTTCTTC.

This chain links TRBV18 with TRBJ2-7; TRBD2 aligns across 10 bases. The CDR3 runs to 15 residues. Germline V gene data show CDR1 as KGHSH and CDR2 as LQKENI. The ends lost 6 bases at V and 3 bases at J; junction bases unmatched: 8. The CDR3 nucleotides read TGTGCCAGCTCGCAGGAGGCTAGCGGGAGCTACGAGCAGTACTTC. Translated: CASSQEASGSYEQYF.

This clone was seen a single time. The rearrangement joins TRBV20-1 to TRBJ1-6, with 9 bases that match TRBD1. The CDR3 loop spans 15 amino acids. Germline-derived CDR1 and CDR2 are DFQATT and SNEGSKA (reference sequence). V shed 3 bases, J shed 7 bases, and the junction held 7 bases outside the gene matches. This CDR3 reads CSASDLDRGNSPLHF. The CDR3 DNA follows: TGCAGTGCTAGTGACCTGGACAGGGGAAATTCACCCCTCCACTTT.

The CDR3 spells CATSTAGDTQYF. As DNA, the CDR3 is TGTGCCACCAGTACGGCGGGAGATACGCAGTATTTT. The V and J genes are TRBV24-1 and TRBJ2-3; D may be TRBD2 (5 bases). This CDR3 has 12 residues. CDR1 and CDR2 from the germline V gene are KGHDR and SFDVKD. Trimming cost V 6 bases and J 5 bases, with 8 bases left between them.

The V and J genes are TRBV6-2 or TRBV6-3 and TRBJ1-2; D call uncertain. The V gene lost 2 bases and the J gene lost 0 bases, with 10 bases spanning the gap. Germline V gives CDR1 MNHEY, CDR2 SVGEGT. The CDR3 loop spans 15 amino acids. CDR3 region: CASSYLAAANYGYTF. CDR3 in DNA: TGTGCCAGCAGTTACCTTGCGGCTGCTAACTATGGCTACACCTTC.

The chain carries TRBV6-5 and TRBJ1-6; D gene unclear. The germline gives CDR1 MNHEY, CDR2 SVGAGI. The V end lost 7 bases, the J end lost 7 bases, and 11 bases lay between the germline ends. The CDR3 runs 13 residues. The chain's CDR3 is CASMLQPNSPLHF. In nucleotides, the CDR3 is TGTGCCAGCATGCTACAGCCGAATTCACCCCTCCACTTT.

V gene TRBV29-1 combines with J gene TRBJ1-2, with 7 bases identical to TRBD1. The CDR3 has 11 amino acids. The junction had 5 bases not matched to a gene; V was cut back by 5 bases and J by 8 bases. Germline CDR1 and CDR2: SQVTM and ANQGSEA. CDR3 loop: CSVTGVEGYTF. The CDR3 DNA follows: TGCAGCGTTACAGGGGTTGAGGGCTACACCTTC.

The V gene is TRBV29-1, the J gene TRBJ2-7; 8 nucleotides match TRBD2. J was trimmed by 0 bases and V by 2 bases; bases with no gene match: 6. Germline V gene sequence: CDR1 SQVTM, CDR2 ANQGSEA. The CDR3 has 15 amino acids. CDR3 residues: CSVELSGVSSYEQYF. CDR3 bases: TGCAGCGTTGAACTTAGCGGGGTGAGCTCCTACGAGCAGTACTTC.

The genes are TRBV27 and TRBJ1-5, with D possibly matching TRBD1 (5 bases). The CDR3 contains 14 residues. With 3 bases removed from V and 2 bases from J, the gap between germline ends came to 8 bases. Germline V gives CDR1 MNHEY, CDR2 SMNVEV (reference sequence). CDR3 loop: CASSFRGGNQPQHF. The CDR3 DNA reads as TGTGCCAGCAGTTTTCGGGGGGGCAATCAGCCCCAGCATTTT.

The chain carries TRBV9 and TRBJ1-6; D remains ambiguous. The germline V gene has CDR1 SGDLS and CDR2 YYNGEE. CDR3 size: 15 residues. V lost 4 bases to trimming and J lost 7 bases, with 15 bases between them. In DNA, the CDR3 is TGTGCCAGCAGCTTAAGAGCAGCCGGGAATTCACCCCTCCACTTT. Protein product: CASSLRAAGNSPLHF.

The genes are TRBV6-6 and TRBJ1-5, with unresolved D. V lost 2 bases and J lost 5, with 13 bases in between. The CDR3 covers 15 residues. Germline assignment: CDR1 MNHNY and CDR2 SVGAGI (reference sequence). In DNA, the CDR3 is TGTGCCAGCAGTTACGGGGAGCTCCTCGATCAGCCCCAGCATTTT. It codes for CASSYGELLDQPQHF.

J is TRBJ2-1 and V is TRBV3-1 (or the pseudogene TRBV3-2); 10 nucleotides agree with TRBD2. Germline CDR1 LGHDT, CDR2 YNNKEL (reference sequence). CDR3 length: 16 residues. Losses at the gene ends were 1 base for V and 7 bases for J; bases not matched to a gene: 7. The CDR3 spells CASSQARSGRGNEQFF. The CDR3 bases are TGTGCCAGCAGCCAAGCTCGGAGCGGGAGGGGAAATGAGCAGTTCTTC.

The V call is TRBV5-1, the J call TRBJ2-5; TRBD2 matches at 7 bases. Germline V lookup: CDR1 SGHRS, CDR2 YFSETQ. The junction had 19 bases not matched to a gene; V was cut back by 7 bases and J by 7 bases. The CDR3 length is 16 residues. CDR3 bases: TGCGCCAGCCCTTGGCCCTGGACTAGAGGCGGGGGGACCCAGTACTTC. It encodes CASPWPWTRGGGTQYF.

The chain has TRBV6-1 and TRBJ1-5; 8 nucleotides match TRBD1. CDR1 and CDR2 (germline): MNHNS, SASEGT. After removal of 3 bases from V and 5 bases from J, the junction contained 3 bases not matched to a gene. This CDR3 comprises 14 residues. The CDR3 region has the DNA TGTGCCAGCAGTGACGGACAGGGCTATCAGCCCCAGCATTTT. Translation gives CASSDGQGYQPQHF.

This clone was seen only a few times. The chain couples TRBV9 to TRBJ1-2; the match to TRBD1 covers 10 bases. The J segment lost 6 bases and the V segment lost 4 bases, leaving 15 bases of the junction unmatched. CDR3 length: 17 amino acids. Germline values: CDR1 SGDLS, CDR2 YYNGEE. CDR3 nucleotide sequence: TGTGCCAGCAGCCCGCGCCCGGCGACAGGGGGCGAGAATGGCTACACCTTC. This sequence encodes CASSPRPATGGENGYTF.

The V call is TRBV5-1, the J call TRBJ2-1, with 14 bases matching TRBD2. There are 16 residues in the CDR3. J lost 8 bases, V lost 4 bases, and 8 bases had no gene match. Germline V gene sequence: CDR1 SGHRS, CDR2 YFSETQ. CDR3 in amino acids: CASSRGTSGSFDEQFF. The CDR3 DNA reads as TGCGCCAGCAGCCGTGGGACTAGCGGGAGTTTCGATGAGCAGTTCTTC.

The gene calls are TRBV10-3 and TRBJ2-5; 8 bases map to TRBD1. This CDR3 contains 16 residues. The junction had 12 bases not matched to a gene; V was cut back by 5 bases and J by 4 bases. Germline V lookup: CDR1 ENHRY, CDR2 SYGVKD. The CDR3 is CAISRRQGKLGETQYF. CDR3 coding DNA: TGTGCCATCAGTAGACGACAGGGGAAGTTGGGAGAGACCCAGTACTTC.

V gene TRBV9 combines with J gene TRBJ2-1, with 10 bases identical to TRBD1. The germline V gene encodes CDR1 SGDLS and CDR2 YYNGEE. V dropped 4 bases and J dropped 2; count of bases not matched to a gene: 6. The CDR3 loop spans 16 amino acids. In nucleotides, the CDR3 is TGTGCCAGCAGCCCGCGGGACAGGGGAACCTACAATGAGCAGTTCTTC. This gives the protein CASSPRDRGTYNEQFF.

The rearrangement joins TRBV6-5 to TRBJ1-5, with D uncertain. Germline CDR1 and CDR2: MNHEY and SVGAGI. The CDR3 contains 15 residues. Trimming took 0 bases from V and 0 from J, leaving 6 bases between them. The CDR3 bases are TGTGCCAGCAGTTACTCCGTGTATAGCAATCAGCCCCAGCATTTT. Its protein product is CASSYSVYSNQPQHF.

The CDR3, as DNA: TGTGCCACCGCGGGACTAGGCAATGAGCAGTTCTTC. The encoded protein is CATAGLGNEQFF. The chain is built from TRBV5-4 and TRBJ2-1; 8 bases map to TRBD2. This CDR3 is built from 12 residues. Germline V gene data show CDR1 as SGHNT and CDR2 as YYREEE (reference sequence). J lost 6 bases, V lost 9 bases, and 5 bases had no gene match.

The V call is TRBV30, the J call TRBJ2-1; a weak D match, TRBD1 (5 bases). The CDR3 sequence is 11 residues long. V was clipped by 0 bases and J by 15 bases, with 12 bases between them. Germline CDR1 GTSNPN, CDR2 SVGIG (reference sequence). The CDR3 here is CAWSVRAFLFF. The CDR3, as DNA: TGTGCCTGGAGTGTCAGGGCCTTTTTGTTCTTC.

This rearrangement joins TRBV10-3 to TRBJ2-5; TRBD2 matches 15 bases. V gave up 4 bases and J gave up 5 bases; unmatched junction bases: 5. This CDR3 region has 16 residues. Germline lookup yields CDR1 ENHRY and CDR2 SYGVKD. The CDR3 reads CAISGGTSGRRETQYF. The CDR3 DNA reads as TGTGCCATCAGTGGTGGGACTAGCGGGAGGCGGGAGACCCAGTACTTC.

The rearrangement uses TRBV2 and TRBJ2-7; the match to TRBD1 covers 8 bases. The CDR3 contains 13 residues. The V gene end was trimmed by 4 bases and the J gene end by 3 bases; junction bases not matched to a gene: 2. Germline V CDR1 and CDR2: SNHLY, FYNNEI. Here the CDR3 reads CASSADRDYEQYF. DNA of the CDR3: TGTGCCAGCAGTGCGGACAGGGACTACGAGCAGTACTTC.

As to this clone: The junction differs from germline at one of its ends, possibly a read error. This chain links TRBV6-1 with TRBJ1-2; 7 bases match TRBD1. Germline loops: CDR1 MNHNS, CDR2 SASEGT. The CDR3 is 14 amino acids. The CDR3 sequence: CASSEDNRGYGYTF. CDR3 bases: TGTGCCAGCAGCGAAGATAACAGGGGCTATGGCTACACCTTC.

The chain employs TRBV5-6 and TRBJ2-3; 7 nucleotides agree with TRBD1. The germline CDR1 and CDR2 sequences are SGHDT and YYEEEE. The CDR3 consists of 15 residues. J gave up 0 bases and V 3 bases, and 4 bases lay outside the gene matches. Written as DNA, the CDR3 is TGTGCCAGCAGCTACCGGACAGGCAGCACAGATACGCAGTATTTT. Translated, it gives CASSYRTGSTDTQYF. The entire variable domain, with the rest obtained from reference TRBV5-6 and TRBJ2-3, is as follows: DAGVTQSPTHLIKTRGQQVTLRCSPKSGHDTVSWYQQALGQGPQFIFQYYEEEERQRGNFPDRFSGHQFPNYSSELNVNALLLGDSALYLCASSYRTGSTDTQYFGPGTRLTVL.

The table lists this clone with a few counts. The junction does not match germline at one end; this may be a read error. The chain combines TRBV18 with TRBJ2-5, with 8 bases identical to TRBD1. CDR3 length equals 12 residues. CDR1 KGHSH and CDR2 LQKENI come from the germline V gene. The CDR3 nucleotides read TGTGCCAGCTCCGCCAGGACAGGGTATTCCGACTTC. The encoded protein is CASSARTGYSDF.

V is TRBV5-1 and J is TRBJ2-1; 12 positions agree with TRBD2. The CDR3 sequence is 15 residues long. Losses at the gene ends were 4 bases for V and 9 bases for J; bases not matched to a gene: 8. The germline gives CDR1 SGHRS, CDR2 YFSETQ. CDR3 residues: CASSQMTSGSAEQFF. DNA of the CDR3: TGCGCCAGCAGCCAAATGACTAGCGGGAGTGCTGAGCAGTTCTTC.

The chain couples TRBV11-2 to TRBJ1-5; weak D call: TRBD1 (6 bases). The CDR3 sequence is 14 residues long. Germline loops: CDR1 SGHAT, CDR2 FQNNGV. V was shortened by 5 bases and J by 1 base, with 9 bases between the two germline ends. The CDR3 region has the DNA TGTGCCAGCAGCCCGGACAGCAGCAATCAGCCCCAGCATTTT. Translated, it gives CASSPDSSNQPQHF.

The J gene is TRBJ2-5, the V gene TRBV24-1; tentative D call: TRBD1 (6 bases). Germline V lookup: CDR1 KGHDR, CDR2 SFDVKD. The CDR3 extends over 16 amino acids. Trimming left V 1 base short and J 0 bases short, with 11 bases between. The CDR3 sequence is CATSDLGDTNQETQYF. The CDR3 DNA sequence: TGTGCCACCAGTGATTTAGGGGACACAAACCAAGAGACCCAGTACTTC.

V and J are TRBV6-6 and TRBJ1-3; tentative D call: TRBD1 (5 bases). Trimming removed 6 bases from V and 4 bases from J, with 16 bases in between. Germline V gene sequence: CDR1 MNHNY, CDR2 SVGAGI (reference sequence). The length of the CDR3 is 15 residues. The CDR3 DNA follows: TGTGCCAGCAGCGCTCCGGGAGGGACCGGAAACACCATATATTTT. Translated: CASSAPGGTGNTIYF.

The chain is built from TRBV5-8 and TRBJ2-7, with 10 bases aligning to TRBD2. Germline V gives CDR1 SGHTS, CDR2 YDEGEE. After removal of 4 bases from V and 4 bases from J, the junction contained 5 bases not matched to a gene. The length of the CDR3 is 14 residues. CDR3 nucleotides: TGTGCCAGCAGCCCACTAGCGGGATGGTACGAGCAGTACTTC. Its translation is CASSPLAGWYEQYF.

The V and J genes are TRBV28 and TRBJ1-1; the match to TRBD1 covers 8 bases. The germline V gene encodes CDR1 MDHEN and CDR2 SYDVKM. The length of the CDR3 is 17 residues. V shed 6 bases, J shed 1 base, and the junction held 13 bases outside the gene matches. The CDR3 DNA sequence: TGTGCCAGCAGCCGCCGTACGACAGGGGTTGGGAACACTGAAGCTTTCTTT. Amino acids: CASSRRTTGVGNTEAFF.